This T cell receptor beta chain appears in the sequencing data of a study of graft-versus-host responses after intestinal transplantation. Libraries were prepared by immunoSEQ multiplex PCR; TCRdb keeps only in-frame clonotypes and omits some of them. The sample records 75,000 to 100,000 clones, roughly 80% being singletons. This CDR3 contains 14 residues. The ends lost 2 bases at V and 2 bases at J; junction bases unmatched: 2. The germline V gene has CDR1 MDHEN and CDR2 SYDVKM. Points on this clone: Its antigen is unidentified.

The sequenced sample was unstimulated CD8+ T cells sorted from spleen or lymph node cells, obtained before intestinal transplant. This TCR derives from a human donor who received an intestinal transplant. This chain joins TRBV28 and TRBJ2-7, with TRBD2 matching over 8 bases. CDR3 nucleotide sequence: TGTGCCAGCAGTTTAGCGGGAGGTACCTACGAGCAGTACTTC. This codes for CASSLAGGTYEQYF.